These 9 T cell receptor beta chains were all obtained from the same sample, sequenced in a study of a mutant IDH1 vaccine in newly diagnosed glioma. This sample's time point: week 11, during vaccination. In every dose of vaccine, 300 ug of mutant IDH1 20-mer peptide was given alongside topical imiquimod. TCRdb keeps only in-frame clones here, not all; method: immunoSEQ multiplex PCR. This sample yields tens of thousands of clones, of which 55% to 75% are seen a single time; roughly 9.6% belongs to the top ten. Antigens of these TCRs are unknown. This specimen consisted of peripheral blood mononuclear cells (PBMCs), obtained from a glioma patient whose treatment included an IDH1 peptide vaccine. The origin of the receptors is a man between 18 and 35 years old with glioma. Some clones in this sample may be carry-over from other donors' samples.

The J gene is TRBJ1-5, the V gene TRBV10-1; 9 bases agree with TRBD1. Germline V gene sequence: CDR1 WNHNN, CDR2 SYGVQD (reference sequence). The CDR3 consists of 18 residues. V lost 0 bases, J lost 3 bases, and 9 bases stayed unmatched. CDR3 nucleotides: TGCGCCAGCAGTGAGTCGACAGGGGGGGACACTTACAATCAGCCCCAGCATTTT. It specifies CASSESTGGDTYNQPQHF.

The chain links TRBV11-2 to TRBJ2-7, with D possibly TRBD1 on 6 matching bases. The germline V gene encodes CDR1 SGHAT and CDR2 FQNNGV. V gave up 1 base and J gave up 5 bases, with 15 bases separating them. CDR3 length equals 15 residues. The CDR3 coding sequence is TGTGCCAGCAGCTTAGGGTGGGACACGGGACACGAGCAGTACTTC. This encodes CASSLGWDTGHEQYF.

The chain combines TRBV6-5 with TRBJ1-4; D gene uncertain. The germline V gene has CDR1 MNHEY and CDR2 SVGAGI. This CDR3 comprises 13 residues. The V end was cut by 7 bases, the J end by 0 bases, with 6 bases between. The CDR3 DNA reads as TGTGCCAGCAAGAGGACAACTAATGAAAAACTGTTTTTT. It encodes CASKRTTNEKLFF.

The chain is built from TRBV7-9 and TRBJ1-2; D remains unclear. Germline CDR1 and CDR2: SEHNR and FQNEAQ (reference sequence). Trimming pared 2 bases from V and 2 bases from J, leaving 15 bases between. This CDR3 spans 16 amino acids. The CDR3 nucleotides are TGTGCCAGCAGCTTAAGGCTGCAGGTTGCGAACTATGGCTACACCTTC. Protein sequence: CASSLRLQVANYGYTF.

This clone was counted a few times. The gene calls are TRBV30 and TRBJ1-3, with D perhaps matching TRBD1 (5 bases). V dropped 6 bases and J dropped 0 bases, with 12 bases sitting between them. Looked up from germline, CDR1 is GTSNPN and CDR2 is SVGIG (reference sequence). The CDR3 is 14 amino acids. CDR3 protein: CACPDTSSGNTIYF. The CDR3 DNA sequence: TGTGCCTGCCCGGACACGTCCTCTGGAAACACCATATATTTT.

The rearrangement joins TRBV28 to TRBJ1-2, with 8 bases that match TRBD1. The CDR3 runs 13 residues. The germline gives CDR1 MDHEN, CDR2 SYDVKM. Trimming removed 3 bases from V and 8 bases from J; junction bases left unmatched: 5. CDR3 region: CASSLTGARGYTF. The CDR3 bases are TGTGCCAGCAGTTTGACAGGGGCGCGAGGCTACACCTTC.

The chain is built from TRBV5-1 and TRBJ2-1, with D hard to call. Germline V CDR1 and CDR2: SGHRS, YFSETQ. This CDR3 comprises 12 residues. V lost 3 bases, J lost 8 bases, and 9 bases lay in between. In DNA, the CDR3 is TGCGCCAGCAGCTGGGATTCTTATGAGCAGTTCTTC. Translating gives CASSWDSYEQFF.

CDR3 bases: TGTGCCAGCAGCCCCGTGTTCGAACAAGAGACCCAGTACTTC. It encodes CASSPVFEQETQYF. The chain employs TRBV7-9 and TRBJ2-5; D is undetermined. V dropped 5 bases and J dropped 2 bases, with 12 bases sitting between them. Looked up from germline, CDR1 is SEHNR and CDR2 is FQNEAQ (reference sequence). The CDR3 runs 14 residues.

This chain joins TRBV7-2 and TRBJ1-1, with D perhaps TRBD1 (6 bases). Germline assignment: CDR1 SGHTA and CDR2 FQGNSA. The CDR3 totals 16 residues. V was clipped by 0 bases and J by 4 bases, with 15 bases between them. CDR3 region: CASSLAGWQGSTEAFF. DNA of the CDR3: TGTGCCAGCAGCTTAGCAGGGTGGCAGGGGAGCACTGAAGCTTTCTTT.